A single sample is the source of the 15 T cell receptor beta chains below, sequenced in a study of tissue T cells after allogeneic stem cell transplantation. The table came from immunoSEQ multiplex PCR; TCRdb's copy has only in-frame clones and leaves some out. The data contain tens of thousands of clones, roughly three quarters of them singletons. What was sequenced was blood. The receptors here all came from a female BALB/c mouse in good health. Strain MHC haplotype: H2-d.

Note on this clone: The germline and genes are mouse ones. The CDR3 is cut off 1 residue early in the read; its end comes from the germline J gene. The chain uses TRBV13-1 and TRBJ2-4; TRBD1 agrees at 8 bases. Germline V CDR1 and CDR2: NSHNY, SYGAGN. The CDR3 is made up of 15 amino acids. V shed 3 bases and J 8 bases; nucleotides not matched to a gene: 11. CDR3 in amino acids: CASSARDRREGTLYF. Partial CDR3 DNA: TGTGCCAGCAGTGCCCGGGACAGGAGAGAGGGCACCTTGTAC.

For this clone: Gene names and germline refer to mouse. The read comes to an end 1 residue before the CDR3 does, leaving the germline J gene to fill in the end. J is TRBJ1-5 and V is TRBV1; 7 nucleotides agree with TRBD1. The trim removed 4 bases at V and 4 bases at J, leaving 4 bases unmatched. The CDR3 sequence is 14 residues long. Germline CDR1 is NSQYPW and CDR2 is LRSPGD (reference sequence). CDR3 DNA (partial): TGCACCTGCAGTGAGAGGGGGCTTAACCAGGCTCCGCTT. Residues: CTCSERGLNQAPL. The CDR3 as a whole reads CTCSERGLNQAPLF.

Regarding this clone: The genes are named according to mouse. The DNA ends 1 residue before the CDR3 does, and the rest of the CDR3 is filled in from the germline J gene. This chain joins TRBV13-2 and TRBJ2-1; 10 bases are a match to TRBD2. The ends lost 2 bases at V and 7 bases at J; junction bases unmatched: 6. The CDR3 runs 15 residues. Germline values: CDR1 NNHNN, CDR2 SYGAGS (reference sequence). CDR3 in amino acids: CASGESGGARAEQFF. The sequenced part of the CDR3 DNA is TGTGCCAGCGGTGAATCTGGGGGGGCGCGAGCTGAGCAGTTC.

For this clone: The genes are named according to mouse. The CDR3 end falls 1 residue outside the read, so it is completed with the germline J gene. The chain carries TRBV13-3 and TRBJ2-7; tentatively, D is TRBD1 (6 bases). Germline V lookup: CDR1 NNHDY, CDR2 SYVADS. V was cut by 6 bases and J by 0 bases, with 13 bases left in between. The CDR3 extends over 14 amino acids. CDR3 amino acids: CASIPGQSSYEQYF. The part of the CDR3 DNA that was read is TGTGCCAGCATCCCGGGACAAAGCTCCTATGAACAGTAC.

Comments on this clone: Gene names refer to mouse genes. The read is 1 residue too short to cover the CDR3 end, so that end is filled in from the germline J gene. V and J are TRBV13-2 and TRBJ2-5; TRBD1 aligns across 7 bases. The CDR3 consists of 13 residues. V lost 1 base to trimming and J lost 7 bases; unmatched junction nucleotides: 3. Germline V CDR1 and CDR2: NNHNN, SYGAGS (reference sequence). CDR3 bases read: TGTGCCAGCGGTGATTCCAGGGGGAACACCCAGTAC. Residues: CASGDSRGNTQY. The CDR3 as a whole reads CASGDSRGNTQYF.

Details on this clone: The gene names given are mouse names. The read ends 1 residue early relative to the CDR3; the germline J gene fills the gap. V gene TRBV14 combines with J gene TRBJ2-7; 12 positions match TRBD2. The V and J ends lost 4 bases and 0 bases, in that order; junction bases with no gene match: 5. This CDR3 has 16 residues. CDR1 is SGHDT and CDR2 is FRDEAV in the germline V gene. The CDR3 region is CASSPDWGGSSYEQYF. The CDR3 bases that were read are TGTGCCAGCAGTCCGGACTGGGGGGGAAGCTCCTATGAACAGTAC.

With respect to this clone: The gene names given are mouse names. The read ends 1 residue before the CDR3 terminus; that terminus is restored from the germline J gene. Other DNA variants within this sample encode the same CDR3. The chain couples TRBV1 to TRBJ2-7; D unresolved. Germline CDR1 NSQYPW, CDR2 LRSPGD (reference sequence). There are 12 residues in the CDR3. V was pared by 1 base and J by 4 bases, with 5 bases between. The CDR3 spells CTCSAGAYEQYF. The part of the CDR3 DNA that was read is TGCACCTGCAGTGCAGGAGCTTATGAACAGTAC.

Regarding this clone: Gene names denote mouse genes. The DNA read from the CDR3 is TGTGCCAGCAGTCGATACGAAAGATTATTT. It is translated as CASSRYERLF. The whole CDR3 is CASSRYERLFF. The V call is TRBV4, the J call TRBJ1-4; no reliable D call. The missing CDR3 end, 1 residue past where the read stops, is filled in from the germline J gene. The CDR3 is 11 residues long. CDR1 is LGHDT, CDR2 YNNKQL, per germline (reference sequence). V was shortened by 6 bases and J by 6 bases, with 5 bases between the two germline ends.

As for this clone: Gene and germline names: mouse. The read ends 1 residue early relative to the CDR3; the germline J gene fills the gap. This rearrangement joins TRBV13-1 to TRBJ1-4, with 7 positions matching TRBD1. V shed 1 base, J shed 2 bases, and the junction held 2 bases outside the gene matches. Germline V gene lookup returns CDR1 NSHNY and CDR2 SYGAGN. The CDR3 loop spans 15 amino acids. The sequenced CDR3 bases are TGTGCCAGCAGTGATTCAGGGGGATCCAACGAAAGATTATTT. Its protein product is CASSDSGGSNERLF. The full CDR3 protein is CASSDSGGSNERLFF.

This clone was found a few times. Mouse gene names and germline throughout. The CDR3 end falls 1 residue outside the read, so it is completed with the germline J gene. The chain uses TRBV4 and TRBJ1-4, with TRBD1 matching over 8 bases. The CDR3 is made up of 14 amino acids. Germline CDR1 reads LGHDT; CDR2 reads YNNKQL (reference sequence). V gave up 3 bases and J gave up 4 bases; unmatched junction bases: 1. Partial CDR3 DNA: TGTGCCAGCAGCTATGGGACAGGCAACGAAAGATTATTT. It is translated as CASSYGTGNERLF. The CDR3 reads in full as CASSYGTGNERLFF. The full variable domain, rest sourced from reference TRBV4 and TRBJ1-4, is ETAVFQTPNYHVTQVGNEVSFNCKQTLGHDTMYWYKQDSKKLLKIMFSYNNKQLIVNETVPRRFSPQSSDKAHLNLRIKSVEPEDSAVYLCASSYGTGNERLFFGHGTKLSVL.

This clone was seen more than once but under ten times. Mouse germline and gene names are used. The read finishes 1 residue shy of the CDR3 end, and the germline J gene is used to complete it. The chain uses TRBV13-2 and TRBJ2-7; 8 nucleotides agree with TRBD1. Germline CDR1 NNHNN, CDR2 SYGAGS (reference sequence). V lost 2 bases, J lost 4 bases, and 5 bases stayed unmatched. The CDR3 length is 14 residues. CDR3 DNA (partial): TGTGCCAGCGGTGACAGGGGGCGAGGGTATGAACAGTAC. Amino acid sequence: CASGDRGRGYEQY. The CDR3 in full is CASGDRGRGYEQYF.

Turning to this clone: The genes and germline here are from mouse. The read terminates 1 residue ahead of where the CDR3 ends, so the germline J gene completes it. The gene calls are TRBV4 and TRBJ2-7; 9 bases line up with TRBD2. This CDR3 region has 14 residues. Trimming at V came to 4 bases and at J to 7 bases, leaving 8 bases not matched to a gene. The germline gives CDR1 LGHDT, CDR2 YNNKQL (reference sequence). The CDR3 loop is CASSFGWGGREQYF. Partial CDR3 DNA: TGTGCCAGCAGCTTTGGCTGGGGGGGGAGAGAACAGTAC.

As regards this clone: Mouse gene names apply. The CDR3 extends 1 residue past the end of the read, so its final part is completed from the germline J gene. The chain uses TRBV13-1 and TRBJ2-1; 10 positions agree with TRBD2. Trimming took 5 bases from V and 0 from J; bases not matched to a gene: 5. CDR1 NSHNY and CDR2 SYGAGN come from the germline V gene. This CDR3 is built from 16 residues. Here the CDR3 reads CASSPDWGDNYAEQFF. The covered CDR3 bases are TGTGCCAGCAGCCCCGACTGGGGGGATAACTATGCTGAGCAGTTC.

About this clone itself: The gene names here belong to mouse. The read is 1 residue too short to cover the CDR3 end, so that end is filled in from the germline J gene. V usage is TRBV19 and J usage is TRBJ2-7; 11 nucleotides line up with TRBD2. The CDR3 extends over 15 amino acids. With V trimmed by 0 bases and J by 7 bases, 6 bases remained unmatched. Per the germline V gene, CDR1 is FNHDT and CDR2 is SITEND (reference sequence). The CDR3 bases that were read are TGTGCCAGCAGTATAGCTGAGACTGGGGGGGGCGAACAGTAC. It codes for CASSIAETGGGEQY. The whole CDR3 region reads CASSIAETGGGEQYF.

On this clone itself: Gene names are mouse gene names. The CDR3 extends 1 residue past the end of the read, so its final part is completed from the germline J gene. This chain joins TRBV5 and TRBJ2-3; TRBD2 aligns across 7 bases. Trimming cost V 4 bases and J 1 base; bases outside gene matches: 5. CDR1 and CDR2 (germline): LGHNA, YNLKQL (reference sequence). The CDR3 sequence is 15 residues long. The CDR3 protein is CASSLRGGGAETLYF. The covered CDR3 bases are TGTGCCAGCAGCCTCCGGGGGGGAGGTGCAGAAACGCTGTAT.